The following is a TCR beta chain sequence with its context. Its target antigen remains unknown. No quality values exist for individual bases; no much larger clone is one base distant. The sample comes from a study of blood T cell repertoires in COVID-19 (dated by TCRdb to about 2020). Regarding the complete study: The collaborator samples originated in the United States, Italy and Spain and spanned the acute and convalescent phases of COVID-19. The prospective study material was composed of cDNA or gDNA derived from T cells, B-cell-depleted T cells, or PBMCs. The dataset comprised deeply sampled blood TCRbeta repertoires from subjects exposed to, actively infected with, or recovered from COVID-19. The repertoires were made available in a free public database intended to serve as a resource for research on the immune response to SARS-CoV-2. The samples were drawn from the first 160 participants of the ongoing ImmuneRACE study and from about 1,200 subjects provided by 6 global collaborators. The sample metadata nearly always contained a de-identified subject ID, COVID-19 status, age in years and sex. HLA class I and class II types, where available, came from metadata supplied by the sample provider rather than from assay-based typing.

Summary of the overall study and its limitations: How much clinical and demographic metadata was included differed by source and by participant, and the metadata was provided uncurated.

Participants in the prospective study were aged 18 to 89 years, lived in some 24 United States geographic areas, and enrolled through a virtual design. Cohort assignment in the prospective study relied on participant-reported clinical history from a screening survey and a study questionnaire. Recovered participants in ImmuneRACE Cohort 3 were defined as having two consecutive negative NP/OP PCR tests, clearance from a healthcare professional, or resolution of symptoms. Each participant in the prospective study had whole blood, serum and a nasopharyngeal or oropharyngeal swab collected by mobile phlebotomists. Participants in the prospective study had the option to provide additional blood draws and questionnaires over a roughly two-month period. Blood samples from the prospective study were shipped frozen or at room temperature prior to DNA extraction. TCRbeta CDR3 regions were amplified from genomic DNA by means of the immunoSEQ Assay, a bias-controlled multiplex PCR. As for the authors' bioinformatics: The number of nucleated cells in each sample was estimated from the amplification of reference gene primers within the assay. To quantify the absolute abundance of each unique TCRbeta CDR3 rearrangement, sequence reads were collapsed and filtered. For each sample, productive Simpson clonality was calculated as the square root of Simpson's diversity index over productive rearrangements. The table comes from immuneACCESS by way of TCRdb, which keeps in-frame sequences with V and J called. Part of the clones is missing from these tables; in studies checked, under half for an unresolved V gene and the rest for unknown reasons. V and J calls and clone size are as listed in that table; D and trimming were resolved from the DNA. This sample comprises over 200,000 clones, 75% to 90% of them detected only once. Around 9.2% of the sample is in the top ten clones.

V has 6 bases trimmed and J has 2 bases trimmed; junction bases matching no gene number 7. The cysteine opens and the phenylalanine closes a CDR3 of 15 amino acids. Only the CDR3 DNA is retained, 45 bases long and in frame from the first base. CDR1 and CDR2 (SNHLY, FYNNEI) derive from the germline V gene. The TCR sequence derives from a man in his forties who had recovered from COVID-19. The rearranged chain carries TRBV2 and TRBJ2-7; TRBD2 aligns with 10 central bases. The specimen sequenced was PBMCs or T cells enriched from blood (not recorded which). The bases are TGTGCCAGCAGGCTTCTAGCGGGGGAGACCTACGAGCAGTACTTC. Translated, this gives CASRLLAGETYEQYF.